A single sample is the source of the 17 T cell receptor beta chains below, sequenced in a study of blood T cell repertoires in COVID-19. Generated by immunoSEQ multiplex PCR, the TCRdb table keeps only in-frame clones and is missing some. The sample lists around 40,000 clones, approximately 87% occurring once. The sequenced material came from peripheral blood. The receptors derive from a man aged 40-50 years with COVID-19, enrolled during active disease.

The rearrangement uses TRBV2 and TRBJ2-3; possible D gene TRBD2, 5 bases. This CDR3 is 15 amino acids long. Germline V gene lookup returns CDR1 SNHLY and CDR2 FYNNEI. With 6 bases removed from V and 2 bases from J, the gap between germline ends came to 15 bases. Here the CDR3 reads CASSGLLRATDTQYF. DNA of the CDR3: TGTGCCAGCAGCGGGCTTTTGCGGGCCACAGATACGCAGTATTTT.

The rearrangement joins TRBV24-1 to TRBJ2-5; the D gene is possibly TRBD1 (5 bases). This CDR3 has 15 residues. V lost 2 bases, J lost 5 bases, and 14 bases lay in between. Per germline, CDR1 KGHDR and CDR2 SFDVKD. This chain's CDR3 is CATSDWAGRVETQYF. The CDR3 DNA is TGTGCCACCAGTGATTGGGCAGGCAGGGTTGAGACCCAGTACTTC.

The genes are TRBV15 and TRBJ1-4; D ambiguous. Trimming pared 5 bases from V and 2 bases from J, leaving 24 bases between. The germline V gene has CDR1 LNHNV and CDR2 YYDKDF (reference sequence). The CDR3 contains 19 residues. CDR3: CATSGPGEDHYGTNEKLFF. In nucleotides, the CDR3 is TGTGCCACCAGCGGACCTGGGGAGGACCATTATGGGACTAATGAAAAACTGTTTTTT.

V usage is TRBV6-1 and J usage is TRBJ1-5, with TRBD1 as a possible D gene (5 bases). Germline V gives CDR1 MNHNS, CDR2 SASEGT. Trimming left V 4 bases short and J 4 bases short, with 17 bases between. This CDR3 has 16 residues. This chain's CDR3 is CASSAGGGPLNQPQHF. The CDR3 nucleotides read TGTGCCAGCAGTGCGGGCGGGGGACCGCTTAATCAGCCCCAGCATTTT.

This clone was detected a few times. The chain carries TRBV2 and TRBJ1-5; 9 bases fit TRBD1. This CDR3 has 15 amino acids. Looked up from germline, CDR1 is SNHLY and CDR2 is FYNNEI. V gave up 5 bases and J gave up 7 bases; unmatched junction bases: 9. The CDR3: CASSFSTGGGQPQHF. DNA of the CDR3: TGTGCCAGCAGTTTCTCCACAGGGGGCGGGCAGCCCCAGCATTTT.

This clone was observed a single time. The gene calls are TRBV5-4 and TRBJ1-6; a weak D match, TRBD1 (5 bases). V lost 5 bases to trimming and J lost 7 bases, with 13 bases between them. Germline lookup yields CDR1 SGHNT and CDR2 YYREEE (reference sequence). The CDR3 has 14 residues. CDR3 nucleotide sequence: TGTGCCAGCAGGGGAGTGGGGGGGAATTCACCCCTCCACTTT. This translates into CASRGVGGNSPLHF.

The J gene is TRBJ1-2, the V gene TRBV28; D not certain. Trimming shortened V by 5 bases and J by 4 bases, and 14 bases separated the two germline ends. Germline loops: CDR1 MDHEN, CDR2 SYDVKM. CDR3 length: 14 residues. The CDR3 loop reads CASSPPQRSYGYTF. The CDR3 DNA reads TGTGCCAGCAGTCCCCCGCAGCGGTCCTATGGCTACACCTTC.

The J gene is TRBJ2-3, the V gene TRBV19; the match to TRBD2 covers 8 bases. From germline, CDR1 is LNHDA and CDR2 SQIVND (reference sequence). V dropped 8 bases and J dropped 1; count of bases not matched to a gene: 14. The CDR3 length is 17 residues. In DNA form, the CDR3 reads TGTGCCAGTGCAGTTTTGGGCGGGGGGACCGGCACAGATACGCAGTATTTT. It codes for CASAVLGGGTGTDTQYF.

This clone was counted between two and nine times. The J gene is TRBJ1-4, the V gene TRBV11-2; 9 bases are a match to TRBD1. The CDR3 length is 15 residues. V was pared by 6 bases and J by 7 bases, with 9 bases of the junction left unmatched. Germline-derived CDR1 and CDR2 are SGHAT and FQNNGV. The CDR3 bases are TGTGCCAGCAGACGACCGGGACAGGGATTTGAAAAACTGTTTTTT. It encodes CASRRPGQGFEKLFF.

V is TRBV30 and J is TRBJ2-1, with 8 positions matching TRBD1. This CDR3 is built from 15 residues. Germline V CDR1 and CDR2: GTSNPN, SVGIG (reference sequence). J was trimmed by 0 bases and V by 1 base; bases with no gene match: 2. The CDR3 coding sequence is TGTGCCTGGAGTGCTACAGGGGGCTCCTACAATGAGCAGTTCTTC. Protein: CAWSATGGSYNEQFF.

V gene TRBV19 combines with J gene TRBJ2-3, with 7 bases matching TRBD1. Germline CDR1 and CDR2: LNHDA and SQIVND (reference sequence). V shed 7 bases, J shed 0 bases, and the junction held 10 bases outside the gene matches. This CDR3 is 16 amino acids long. The CDR3 coding sequence is TGTGCCAGTACCCTACAATTGACAGGGAGCACAGATACGCAGTATTTT. Residues: CASTLQLTGSTDTQYF.

V and J are TRBV5-1 and TRBJ1-2; D call uncertain. Germline loops: CDR1 SGHRS, CDR2 YFSETQ. The CDR3 runs to 13 residues. The germline V and J ends were trimmed by 0 bases and 4 bases, with 7 bases remaining between them. The CDR3 sequence is CASSLDISYGYTF. For the CDR3, the DNA is TGCGCCAGCAGCTTGGACATATCCTATGGCTACACCTTC.

This clone showed up just once. This chain joins TRBV5-1 and TRBJ2-3; weak D call: TRBD1 (6 bases). Germline V lookup: CDR1 SGHRS, CDR2 YFSETQ. Trimming pared 3 bases from V and 0 bases from J, leaving 11 bases between. The CDR3 length is 15 residues. The CDR3 bases are TGCGCCAGCAGCTCTTCCGGGACAAGCACAGATACGCAGTATTTT. Protein sequence: CASSSSGTSTDTQYF.

This chain links TRBV5-5 with TRBJ2-7, with a weak D call TRBD1 (6 bases). The germline CDR1 and CDR2 sequences are SGHKS and YYEKEE (reference sequence). V lost 4 bases to trimming and J lost 3 bases, with 17 bases between them. The CDR3 consists of 15 residues. DNA of the CDR3: TGTGCCAGCAGCCCCCGACGACAGGAAATCTACGAGCAGTACTTC. This codes for CASSPRRQEIYEQYF.

This rearrangement joins TRBV11-3 to TRBJ1-1; a possible D gene is TRBD1 (5 bases). Germline V lookup: CDR1 SGHNT, CDR2 YENEEA. V gave up 3 bases and J gave up 0 bases, with 8 bases separating them. The CDR3 is made up of 14 amino acids. The CDR3 DNA is TGTGCCAGCAGCTTTACAGGTTTGAACACTGAAGCTTTCTTT. The encoded protein is CASSFTGLNTEAFF.

The chain employs TRBV4-1 and TRBJ2-1; TRBD2 aligns across 8 bases. CDR1 is MGHRA, CDR2 YSYEKL, per germline. This CDR3 region has 15 residues. The junction had 5 bases not matched to a gene; V was cut back by 0 bases and J by 7 bases. CDR3 sequence: CASSQDSASGNEQFF. As DNA, the CDR3 is TGCGCCAGCAGCCAAGATTCGGCTAGCGGGAATGAGCAGTTCTTC.

This clone was counted a single time. The chain carries TRBV4-1 and TRBJ1-2; no firm D call. Germline V CDR1 and CDR2: MGHRA, YSYEKL. Trimming stripped 2 bases from V and 2 bases from J, with 9 bases between. The CDR3 consists of 14 residues. CDR3 sequence (DNA): TGCGCCAGCAGCCAATTCCGGGTCAACTATGGCTACACCTTC. Translated: CASSQFRVNYGYTF.